Below, 17 T cell receptor beta chains from the same sample are listed, as sequenced in a study of T cells in Graves' hyperthyroidism and ophthalmopathy. From RNA transcripts, TCR beta CDR3 regions were amplified. HTBI primers were employed in a first-round RT-PCR of the TCR CDR3. TCRdb passed the multiplex PCR reads through MiXCR, listing each CDR3 protein once. The repertoire holds around 190,000 distinct CDR3 sequences, with about 18% as singletons. The sequenced material came from blood. These receptors were collected from a woman in her fifties or sixties with Graves' hyperthyroidism.

This clonotype was counted only a few times. The chain combines TRBV9 with TRBJ2-5; D is ambiguous. The CDR3 length is 15 residues. Germline-derived CDR1 and CDR2 are SGDLS and YYNGEE. V was trimmed by 0 bases and J by 4 bases, leaving 13 bases between them. The CDR3 DNA reads TGTGCCAGCAGCGTAGGGCGACCTGGTGGAGAGACCCAGTACTTC. Translation gives CASSVGRPGGETQYF.

The sample holds many counts of this clonotype. The chain employs TRBV2 and TRBJ2-2; D is ambiguous. Between the trimmed V and J ends, which lost 10 bases and 2 bases, there was a span of 20 bases. In germline, CDR1 is SNHLY, CDR2 FYNNEI. CDR3 length equals 16 residues. CDR3 region: CATLPGPQRNTGELFF. Written as DNA, the CDR3 is TGTGCCACCCTCCCTGGTCCCCAAAGAAACACCGGGGAGCTGTTTTTT.

The chain has TRBV28 and TRBJ2-3; D might be TRBD1 (5 bases). The CDR3 runs 15 residues. CDR1 is MDHEN, CDR2 SYDVKM, per germline. Between the trimmed V and J ends, which lost 7 bases and 2 bases, there was a span of 16 bases. The CDR3: CASTVGQGDTDTQYF. The CDR3 DNA reads TGTGCCAGCACCGTGGGGCAGGGCGACACAGATACGCAGTATTTT.

This clonotype was picked up a small number of times. The chain joins TRBV20-1 to TRBJ1-6, with a tentative D call TRBD1 (5 bases). The CDR3 covers 14 residues. Germline V gives CDR1 DFQATT, CDR2 SNEGSKA (reference sequence). The V and J ends lost 0 bases and 8 bases respectively, with 11 bases between them. CDR3 nucleotide sequence: TGCAGTGCTAGAGAGGGGGGTAGGTATTCACCCCTCCACTTT. Amino acid sequence: CSAREGGRYSPLHF.

The CDR3 sequence: CASRRPGTATAPGYTF. In nucleotides, the CDR3 is TGTGCCAGCAGGCGCCCGGGGACGGCGACCGCTCCGGGCTACACCTTC. The V gene is TRBV11-2, the J gene TRBJ1-2; perhaps TRBD1 as D (5 bases). With 6 bases removed from V and 8 bases from J, the gap between germline ends came to 25 bases. Germline V lookup: CDR1 SGHAT, CDR2 FQNNGV. This CDR3 is built from 16 residues. Variable domain in full (rest from reference TRBV11-2 and TRBJ1-2): EAGVAQSPRYKIIEKRQSVAFWCNPISGHATLYWYQQILGQGPKLLIQFQNNGVVDDSQLPKDRFSAERLKGVDSTLKIQPAKLEDSAVYLCASRRPGTATAPGYTFGSGTRLTVV.

A few counts support this clonotype. This chain uses TRBV6-1 with TRBJ2-7; D not resolved. The CDR3 runs to 13 residues. Germline V gene sequence: CDR1 MNHNS, CDR2 SASEGT. V lost 5 bases and J 3 bases, leaving 11 bases between the germline ends. This CDR3 is CASSQVRDYEQYF. The DNA for the CDR3 is TGTGCCAGCAGTCAGGTTAGGGACTACGAGCAGTACTTC.

The gene calls are TRBV7-6 and TRBJ2-1, with D perhaps matching TRBD1 (5 bases). From germline, CDR1 is SGHVS and CDR2 FNYEAQ. V was shortened by 4 bases and J by 4 bases, with 14 bases between the two germline ends. The CDR3 sequence is 15 residues long. The CDR3 region is CASSSNRGHYNEQFF. DNA of the CDR3: TGTGCCAGCAGCTCGAACCGAGGACATTACAATGAGCAGTTCTTC. Using reference TRBV7-6 and TRBJ2-1 for the parts outside the CDR3, the full variable domain is GAGVSQSPRYKVTKRGQDVALRCDPISGHVSLYWYRQALGQGPEFLTYFNYEAQQDKSGLPNDRFSAERPEGSISTLTIQRTEQRDSAMYRCASSSNRGHYNEQFFGPGTRLTVL.

At least ten counts were recorded for this clonotype. The gene calls are TRBV5-1 and TRBJ1-2, with D perhaps TRBD1 (6 bases). CDR3 length: 14 residues. In germline, CDR1 is SGHRS, CDR2 YFSETQ. Deletions cut 0 bases from V and 2 bases from J, with 8 bases between. The CDR3 DNA reads as TGCGCCAGCAGCTTGGCGAGGGGGAACTATGGCTACACCTTC. Translated: CASSLARGNYGYTF.

This sequence joins TRBV27 and TRBJ2-7; 13 nucleotides line up with TRBD2. The CDR3 totals 15 residues. After removal of 3 bases from V and 2 bases from J, the junction contained 1 base not matched to a gene. From germline, CDR1 is MNHEY and CDR2 SMNVEV (reference sequence). The CDR3 coding sequence is TGTGCCAGCAGTTTTACTAGCGGGGGGGCCTACGAGCAGTACTTC. Protein: CASSFTSGGAYEQYF.

This clonotype was seen many times. The rearrangement links TRBV28 to TRBJ1-5; D may be TRBD1 (5 bases). The V gene's germline CDR1 is MDHEN and CDR2 SYDVKM. Trimming left V 2 bases short and J 4 bases short, with 18 bases between. The CDR3 is 17 amino acids. The CDR3 spells CASSLRPGGGVNQPQHF. For the CDR3, the DNA is TGTGCCAGCAGTTTACGCCCGGGGGGGGGAGTAAATCAGCCCCAGCATTTT. Full variable domain (outside the CDR3, taken from reference TRBV28 and TRBJ1-5): DVKVTQSSRYLVKRTGEKVFLECVQDMDHENMFWYRQDPGLGLRLIYFSYDVKMKEKGDIPEGYSVSREKKERFSLILESASTNQTSMYLCASSLRPGGGVNQPQHFGDGTRLSIL.

In its sample, this clonotype was seen many times. The chain combines TRBV7-2 with TRBJ1-1; a weak D match, TRBD1 (5 bases). The CDR3 extends over 15 amino acids. From germline, CDR1 is SGHTA and CDR2 FQGNSA. Trimming took 4 bases from V and 2 from J, leaving 14 bases between them. The CDR3 bases are TGTGCCAGCAGCTCCGAGGGACCTTTTAACACTGAAGCTTTCTTT. It is translated as CASSSEGPFNTEAFF.

This clonotype was counted ten times or more. V is TRBV24-1 and J is TRBJ2-1; the D gene is possibly TRBD1 (6 bases). CDR1 and CDR2 (germline): KGHDR, SFDVKD. This CDR3 is built from 15 residues. V lost 1 base and J lost 8, with 14 bases in between. This CDR3 is CATSDFRDNLYEQFF. DNA for the CDR3: TGTGCCACCAGTGATTTCCGGGACAATCTCTATGAGCAGTTCTTC.

The chain recombines TRBV7-9 with TRBJ2-3; 8 bases map to TRBD1. This CDR3 contains 17 residues. The V gene end was trimmed by 7 bases and the J gene end by 3 bases; junction bases not matched to a gene: 15. From germline, CDR1 is SEHNR and CDR2 FQNEAQ (reference sequence). The CDR3 protein is CASTSVRGPQGTDTQYF. DNA for the CDR3: TGTGCCAGCACATCAGTCAGGGGGCCTCAGGGGACAGATACGCAGTATTTT.

This clonotype was counted ten times or more. J is TRBJ2-1 and V is TRBV7-2, with D possibly being TRBD2 (6 bases). Looked up from germline, CDR1 is SGHTA and CDR2 is FQGNSA. Between the trimmed V and J ends, which lost 4 bases and 9 bases, there was a span of 19 bases. This CDR3 is 15 amino acids long. The CDR3 loop is CASSYIADLQGEQFF. The CDR3, as DNA: TGTGCCAGCAGCTACATAGCGGACCTCCAAGGTGAGCAGTTCTTC.

This clonotype has at least ten counts. This rearrangement joins TRBV6-1 to TRBJ1-1; 8 bases are shared with TRBD1. This CDR3 is 13 amino acids long. Germline V gene lookup returns CDR1 MNHNS and CDR2 SASEGT. V lost 3 bases and J lost 5; bases outside the gene matches: 2. CDR3: CASSDQGATEAFF. The CDR3 region has the DNA TGTGCCAGCAGTGACCAGGGGGCTACTGAAGCTTTCTTT.

This clonotype has a count of ten or more. This chain links TRBV19 with TRBJ1-5; TRBD1 might be the D (5 bases). CDR1 is LNHDA and CDR2 is SQIVND in the germline V gene (reference sequence). Trimming pared 4 bases from V and 1 base from J, leaving 14 bases between. This CDR3 has 16 amino acids. CDR3 sequence: CASSTILRGSNQPQHF. Here the CDR3 DNA reads TGTGCCAGTAGTACTATTCTGCGGGGGAGCAATCAGCCCCAGCATTTT.

This clonotype has at least ten counts. The rearrangement joins TRBV18 to TRBJ1-2; D possibly corresponds to TRBD1 (6 bases). Trimming removed 5 bases at V and 4 bases at J, with 14 bases between. This CDR3 has 14 amino acids. Germline V gene data show CDR1 as KGHSH and CDR2 as LQKENI. The CDR3 DNA reads as TGTGCCAGCTCATACACGACAGGCCTCTATGGCTACACCTTC. Translation: CASSYTTGLYGYTF.